This TCR beta chain derives from a study of blood T cell repertoires in COVID-19. Sequenced by immunoSEQ multiplex PCR; TCRdb stores in-frame clones only, minus some. Found here are some 82,000 clones, approximately 80% of them singletons; the top ten hold about 40%. The receptor was derived from an elderly man with acute or convalescent COVID-19. The sequencing sample was made of peripheral blood.

CDR3 sequence (DNA): TGTGCCAGCAGCTTGGGGGGGCCGACAGGGAGCTCCTACGAGCAGTACTTC. It is translated as CASSLGGPTGSSYEQYF. J is TRBJ2-7 and V is TRBV5-6, with 7 bases fitting TRBD1. Germline CDR1 reads SGHDT; CDR2 reads YYEEEE. V dropped 0 bases and J dropped 0; count of bases not matched to a gene: 9. The CDR3 has 17 residues.